These T cell receptor beta chains were read from a single sample in a study of CD8+ T cells in alopecia areata. Measured with immunoSEQ multiplex PCR; TCRdb has only the in-frame clones, and not every one. This table has about 220,000 clones, 50% to 60% appearing once. The material sequenced was CD4+ T cells sorted from blood, taken at week 4, from a patient treated with tofacitinib. Receptor source: a human donor with alopecia areata. Both conserved end residues are part of each CDR3. A D gene is named only where the DNA matches it firmly. For some rows the clone size is stated as once, few or many, or as a class when expanded; others skip it.

cdr3_aa: CAWSVDVGSYEQYF
cdr3_nt: TGTGCCTGGAGTGTCGACGTAGGCTCCTACGAGCAGTACTTC
d_call: -
j_call: TRBJ2-7
v_call: TRBV30
clone_size: -

cdr3_aa: CSVKTSGGTYEQYF
cdr3_nt: TGCAGCGTCAAGACTAGCGGGGGTACGTACGAGCAGTACTTC
d_call: TRBD2
j_call: TRBJ2-7
v_call: TRBV29-1
clone_size: -

cdr3_aa: CASSDQAGTDTQYF
cdr3_nt: TGTGCCAGCAGTGACCAAGCTGGCACAGATACGCAGTATTTT
d_call: -
j_call: TRBJ2-3
v_call: TRBV6-4
clone_size: many

cdr3_aa: CASSLLDTLSVEQYF
cdr3_nt: TGTGCCAGCAGCTTATTGGACACCTTATCGGTCGAGCAGTACTTC
d_call: -
j_call: TRBJ2-7
v_call: TRBV5-6
clone_size: -

cdr3_aa: CAWSEDRGTEAFF
cdr3_nt: TGTGCCTGGAGTGAGGACAGGGGGACTGAAGCTTTCTTT
d_call: TRBD1
j_call: TRBJ1-1
v_call: TRBV30
clone_size: -

cdr3_aa: CASSERTGGTEAFF
cdr3_nt: TGTGCCAGCAGCGAGAGGACAGGGGGGACTGAAGCTTTCTTT
d_call: TRBD1
j_call: TRBJ1-1
v_call: TRBV9
clone_size: -

cdr3_aa: CASRLSLNLGNEQFF
cdr3_nt: TGTGCCAGCAGATTATCCCTAAACCTAGGCAATGAGCAGTTCTTC
d_call: -
j_call: TRBJ2-1
v_call: TRBV2
clone_size: -

cdr3_aa: CASSPKGQYTDTQYF
cdr3_nt: TGTGCCAGCAGCCCCAAAGGACAGTACACAGATACGCAGTATTTT
d_call: -
j_call: TRBJ2-3
v_call: TRBV6-5
clone_size: few

cdr3_aa: CASSLHTSTYEQFF
cdr3_nt: TGCGCCAGCAGCTTGCATACTAGCACCTATGAGCAGTTCTTC
d_call: -
j_call: TRBJ2-1
v_call: TRBV5-1
clone_size: -

cdr3_aa: CASTRDMINYGYTF
cdr3_nt: TGTGCCAGTACCCGGGACATGATCAACTATGGCTACACCTTC
d_call: -
j_call: TRBJ1-2
v_call: TRBV19
clone_size: -

cdr3_aa: CASRGDRANSPLHF
cdr3_nt: TGCGCCAGCAGGGGGGACAGGGCGAATTCACCCCTCCACTTT
d_call: TRBD1
j_call: TRBJ1-6
v_call: TRBV5-1
clone_size: -

cdr3_aa: CASRGLIYNEQFF
cdr3_nt: TGTGCCAGCAGGGGGCTTATCTACAATGAGCAGTTCTTC
d_call: -
j_call: TRBJ2-1
v_call: TRBV27
clone_size: -

cdr3_aa: CSVAPLNEQFF
cdr3_nt: TGCAGCGTGGCCCCCCTTAATGAGCAGTTCTTC
d_call: -
j_call: TRBJ2-1
v_call: TRBV29-1
clone_size: many

cdr3_aa: CAWSVKSQNTEAFF
cdr3_nt: TGTGCCTGGAGTGTAAAGAGTCAGAACACTGAAGCTTTCTTT
d_call: -
j_call: TRBJ1-1
v_call: TRBV30
clone_size: -

cdr3_aa: CAISGGTGSYDGYTF
cdr3_nt: TGTGCCATCAGTGGGGGGACAGGTTCCTATGATGGCTACACCTTC
d_call: TRBD1
j_call: TRBJ1-2
v_call: TRBV10-3
clone_size: few